Following are 2 T cell receptor beta chains from one sample sequenced in a study of molecular identifiers for immune sequencing clone quantification. TCRdb passed the PCR reads through MiXCR, listing each CDR3 protein once. The sample has about 320,000 distinct CDR3 sequences; over 20% are singletons. What was sequenced was naive CD8+ T cells from blood, with Jurkat cell RNA spiked in. The subset: FACS-sorted CD8+CD4-CCR7+CD45RA+ naive T cells. The receptors stem from a human donor in good health. Some libraries in this study had Jurkat cell RNA spiked in.

This clonotype was recorded many times. The V and J genes are TRBV20-1 and TRBJ2-7, with D perhaps matching TRBD1 (5 bases). The CDR3 contains 17 residues. Trimming took off 0 bases at V and 5 bases at J, with 23 bases between the two ends. The germline CDR1 and CDR2 sequences are DFQATT and SNEGSKA (reference sequence). CDR3 amino acids: CSARDQGRGNKFHEQYF. The CDR3 DNA follows: TGCAGTGCTAGAGATCAAGGAAGGGGTAACAAGTTCCACGAGCAGTACTTC.

This clonotype was detected a few times. V is TRBV18 and J is TRBJ2-3; D gene ambiguous. V lost 1 base and J lost 0, with 14 bases in between. The CDR3 loop spans 17 amino acids. The germline V gene has CDR1 KGHSH and CDR2 LQKENI. CDR3 nucleotide sequence: TGTGCCAGCTCACCACGGTGGCAGCGAACTAGCACAGATACGCAGTATTTT. This sequence encodes CASSPRWQRTSTDTQYF.